Below are 25 T cell receptor beta chains sequenced from a single sample in a study of blood T cell repertoires in COVID-19. The data were produced by immunoSEQ multiplex PCR, yet TCRdb's version contains in-frame clones alone and is incomplete. The repertoire consists of approximately 180,000 clones, with approximately 81% occurring once and the leading ten covering about 20%. The sample comprised peripheral blood. Receptor source: a person aged 70 to 85 with COVID-19, enrolled during active disease.

The chain carries TRBV7-3 and TRBJ1-6, with 9 positions matching TRBD1. CDR3 length equals 14 residues. The germline V gene encodes CDR1 SGHTA and CDR2 FQGTGA. Germline trimming cut 4 bases from V and 6 bases from J; bases unmatched to any gene: 1. For the CDR3, the DNA is TGTGCCAGCAGCTGGGACAGGGCTAATTCACCCCTCCACTTT. Translating gives CASSWDRANSPLHF.

The chain couples TRBV18 to TRBJ1-5; 8 positions agree with TRBD1. Germline V gene sequence: CDR1 KGHSH, CDR2 LQKENI. CDR3 length: 14 amino acids. Trimming cost V 8 bases and J 4 bases; bases outside gene matches: 7. CDR3 nucleotide sequence: TGTGCCAGCGCAGGGACAGGCTCAAATCAGCCCCAGCATTTT. Its translation is CASAGTGSNQPQHF. Combining the CDR3 with reference TRBV18 and TRBJ1-5 gives the whole variable domain NAGVMQNPRHLVRRRGQEARLRCSPMKGHSHVYWYRQLPEEGLKFMVYLQKENIIDESGMPKERFSAEFPKEGPSILRIQQVVRGDSAAYFCASAGTGSNQPQHFGDGTRLSIL.

The chain combines TRBV19 with TRBJ1-2; 8 positions match TRBD1. From germline, CDR1 is LNHDA and CDR2 SQIVND (reference sequence). The CDR3 length is 17 residues. The junction had 20 bases not matched to a gene; V was cut back by 9 bases and J by 5 bases. CDR3 in amino acids: CASGMAPSDRGKYGYTF. The CDR3, as DNA: TGTGCCAGCGGTATGGCCCCAAGCGACAGGGGTAAGTATGGCTACACCTTC.

This chain uses TRBV19 with TRBJ2-3; D is ambiguous. The CDR3 runs to 15 residues. V lost 10 bases, J lost 0 bases, and 17 bases lay in between. Germline assignment: CDR1 LNHDA and CDR2 SQIVND (reference sequence). The CDR3 sequence is CATLAGSPSTDTQYF. The CDR3 nucleotides read TGTGCCACTTTGGCTGGCAGTCCTAGCACAGATACGCAGTATTTT. Based on the CDR3 plus reference TRBV19 and TRBJ2-3, the full variable domain is DGGITQSPKYLFRKEGQNVTLSCEQNLNHDAMYWYRQDPGQGLRLIYYSQIVNDFQKGDIAEGYSVSREKKESFPLTVTSAQKNPTAFYLCATLAGSPSTDTQYFGPGTRLTVL.

The CDR3, as DNA: TGCGCCAGCAGAGAGACGGACAGGGTTTATACGGAGACCCAGTACTTC. Protein sequence: CASRETDRVYTETQYF. The chain carries TRBV10-2 and TRBJ2-5, with TRBD1 identical over 8 bases. Germline-derived CDR1 and CDR2 are WSHSY and SAAADI. This CDR3 contains 16 residues. V was clipped by 6 bases and J by 5 bases; unmatched bases: 14.

This clone has just one count. The chain employs TRBV9 and TRBJ1-2, with TRBD1 identical over 8 bases. CDR3 length: 14 amino acids. Germline V gene data show CDR1 as SGDLS and CDR2 as YYNGEE. V shed 7 bases and J 8 bases; nucleotides not matched to a gene: 13. The CDR3 coding sequence is TGTGCCAGCCGAAGGGTTGGGACAGGCCCCGGCTACACCTTC. Its protein is CASRRVGTGPGYTF.

The chain is built from TRBV2 and TRBJ2-5, with 10 bases lining up with TRBD2. The CDR3 extends over 15 amino acids. The J segment lost 2 bases and the V segment lost 4 bases, leaving 4 bases of the junction unmatched. Germline-derived CDR1 and CDR2 are SNHLY and FYNNEI. The CDR3, as DNA: TGTGCCAGCAGTGTTGGACTAGCGGCACAAGAGACCCAGTACTTC. The encoded protein is CASSVGLAAQETQYF.

This clone occurred a few times. The V call is TRBV2, the J call TRBJ2-1; 8 positions match TRBD1. CDR3 size: 16 residues. The junction had 8 bases not matched to a gene; V was cut back by 6 bases and J by 1 base. CDR1 SNHLY and CDR2 FYNNEI come from the germline V gene. The CDR3 DNA reads TGTGCCAGCAGCCCCGGACAGGGCCTTTCCTACAATGAGCAGTTCTTC. Its translation is CASSPGQGLSYNEQFF.

The chain joins TRBV3-1 (or the pseudogene TRBV3-2) to TRBJ2-1, with 12 bases aligning to TRBD2. The CDR3 has 18 residues. V was clipped by 4 bases and J by 4 bases; unmatched bases: 11. In germline, CDR1 is LGHDT, CDR2 YNNKEL (reference sequence). CDR3 in amino acids: CASSPNGLAGRFYNEQFF. CDR3 in DNA: TGTGCCAGCAGCCCTAATGGACTAGCGGGACGGTTTTACAATGAGCAGTTCTTC.

The chain joins TRBV29-1 to TRBJ1-4; no definite D call. Trimming left V 7 bases short and J 7 bases short, with 10 bases between. CDR1 and CDR2 (germline): SQVTM, ANQGSEA. This CDR3 spans 11 amino acids. As DNA, the CDR3 is TGCAGCGGCTGGCTAGGTGAAAAACTGTTTTTT. Translated: CSGWLGEKLFF.

This chain links TRBV4-2 with TRBJ1-6; D is ambiguous. The germline gives CDR1 LGHNA, CDR2 YNFKEQ. The CDR3 spans 15 residues. Trimming shortened V by 1 base and J by 6 bases, and 10 bases separated the two germline ends. This CDR3 reads CASSQGATANSPLHF. The CDR3 nucleotides read TGTGCCAGCAGCCAAGGCGCCACAGCTAATTCACCCCTCCACTTT.

The chain has TRBV6-5 and TRBJ2-7; 10 bases map to TRBD2. With 10 bases clipped from V and 2 bases from J, the junction kept 8 bases outside the gene matches. This CDR3 comprises 14 residues. Per the germline V gene, CDR1 is MNHEY and CDR2 is SVGAGI. The CDR3 DNA reads as TGTGCCACGGCTACTAGCGGGATAACCTACGAGCAGTACTTC. Translation: CATATSGITYEQYF.

This chain joins TRBV19 and TRBJ1-6; 9 bases fit TRBD1. Germline trimming cut 6 bases from V and 7 bases from J; bases unmatched to any gene: 7. The CDR3 runs to 15 residues. Germline V gene sequence: CDR1 LNHDA, CDR2 SQIVND (reference sequence). The CDR3 is CASRGTGSSNSPLHF. CDR3 DNA: TGTGCCAGTAGAGGGACAGGGAGCTCCAATTCACCCCTCCACTTT.

This clone was observed a few times. The chain uses TRBV15 and TRBJ2-5, with 10 bases matching TRBD2. CDR3 length: 16 amino acids. Germline assignment: CDR1 LNHNV and CDR2 YYDKDF (reference sequence). V trimming: 5 bases; J trimming: 4 bases; junction bases outside the gene matches: 10. CDR3: CATSGQRSGGAETQYF. The DNA of the CDR3 is TGTGCCACCAGCGGCCAAAGGAGCGGGGGGGCAGAGACCCAGTACTTC.

The genes are TRBV9 and TRBJ2-7; D may be TRBD2 (5 bases). In germline, CDR1 is SGDLS, CDR2 YYNGEE. Between the trimmed V and J ends, which lost 0 bases and 4 bases, there was a span of 11 bases. The CDR3 has 14 amino acids. The CDR3 region has the DNA TGTGCCAGCAGCGTAGAAGAGGGTAGGTACGAGCAGTACTTC. Its protein product is CASSVEEGRYEQYF.

J is TRBJ2-1 and V is TRBV24-1; 9 bases align to TRBD1. The CDR3 loop spans 15 amino acids. Trimming at V came to 7 bases and at J to 6 bases, leaving 9 bases not matched to a gene. Germline lookup yields CDR1 KGHDR and CDR2 SFDVKD. CDR3 residues: CATREGQGRINEQFF. CDR3 coding DNA: TGTGCCACCAGAGAGGGACAGGGTAGGATCAATGAGCAGTTCTTC.

The V and J genes are TRBV3-1 (or the pseudogene TRBV3-2) and TRBJ2-1; D perhaps matches TRBD2 (6 bases). The CDR3 covers 13 residues. Germline V gene data show CDR1 as LGHDT and CDR2 as YNNKEL (reference sequence). Deletions cut 1 base from V and 9 bases from J, with 10 bases between. The CDR3 region is CASSQAGEVEQFF. The CDR3 DNA follows: TGTGCCAGCAGCCAAGCGGGGGAGGTTGAGCAGTTCTTC.

Points on this clone: This CDR3 is also generated by other DNA sequences in the sample. The J gene is TRBJ1-1, the V gene TRBV7-3; D call uncertain. Trimming removed 5 bases from V and 1 base from J, with 8 bases in between. Germline CDR1 is SGHTA and CDR2 is FQGTGA. This CDR3 region has 13 residues. CDR3: CASSPGPNTEAFF. In nucleotides, the CDR3 is TGTGCCAGCAGCCCTGGCCCGAACACTGAAGCTTTCTTT.

The chain is built from TRBV28 and TRBJ1-1; possible D gene TRBD1, 5 bases. The CDR3 covers 11 residues. Germline lookup yields CDR1 MDHEN and CDR2 SYDVKM. V lost 7 bases and J 11 bases, leaving 14 bases between the germline ends. CDR3: CASTEGRFAFF. DNA of the CDR3: TGTGCCAGCACGGAGGGGAGGTTTGCTTTCTTT.

This rearrangement joins TRBV7-7 to TRBJ2-2, with a possible D match to TRBD1 (7 bases). CDR1 and CDR2 from the germline V gene are SSHAT and FNYEAQ (reference sequence). The CDR3 consists of 14 residues. Trimming pared 5 bases from V and 6 bases from J, leaving 13 bases between. CDR3 in amino acids: CASSEARGAGELFF. CDR3 DNA: TGTGCCAGCAGCGAAGCCAGGGGGGCCGGGGAGCTGTTTTTT.

The chain recombines TRBV10-3 with TRBJ1-3, with a possible D match to TRBD1 (6 bases). This CDR3 comprises 15 residues. Germline V gene lookup returns CDR1 ENHRY and CDR2 SYGVKD. V lost 4 bases and J 0 bases, leaving 10 bases between the germline ends. CDR3 nucleotide sequence: TGTGCCATCAGTGGTTCGGACAGCTCTGGAAACACCATATATTTT. It codes for CAISGSDSSGNTIYF.

The rearrangement uses TRBV6-5 and TRBJ2-1; no reliable D call. Germline lookup yields CDR1 MNHEY and CDR2 SVGAGI. V was trimmed by 6 bases and J by 2 bases, leaving 14 bases between them. The CDR3 covers 15 residues. The DNA for the CDR3 is TGTGCCAGCAGCTACAAACCGGTTCCCTACAATGAGCAGTTCTTC. It encodes CASSYKPVPYNEQFF.

This sequence joins TRBV28 and TRBJ1-3; 7 bases are a match to TRBD1. The ends lost 5 bases at V and 4 bases at J; junction bases unmatched: 11. Germline lookup yields CDR1 MDHEN and CDR2 SYDVKM. The CDR3 is 16 amino acids. DNA of the CDR3: TGTGCCAGCAGTCACGACAGGGTCGGGCTCGGAAACACCATATATTTT. Translating gives CASSHDRVGLGNTIYF.

The genes are TRBV5-1 and TRBJ2-7, with D perhaps TRBD2 (6 bases). From germline, CDR1 is SGHRS and CDR2 YFSETQ. This CDR3 has 15 residues. V was cut by 4 bases and J by 3 bases, with 17 bases left in between. In nucleotides, the CDR3 is TGCGCCAGCAGCCGGGGACTTACCCTTTTCTACGAGCAGTACTTC. Its translation is CASSRGLTLFYEQYF.

This rearrangement joins TRBV5-1 to TRBJ1-2, with 7 positions matching TRBD1. CDR1 is SGHRS, CDR2 YFSETQ, per germline. V dropped 5 bases and J dropped 4; count of bases not matched to a gene: 11. CDR3 length equals 15 residues. The CDR3 loop is CASSRGGQTSYGYTF. In nucleotides, the CDR3 is TGCGCCAGCAGTCGGGGGGGACAGACATCCTATGGCTACACCTTC. Full variable domain (remainder filled in from reference TRBV5-1 and TRBJ1-2): KAGVTQTPRYLIKTRGQQVTLSCSPISGHRSVSWYQQTPGQGLQFLFEYFSETQRNKGNFPGRFSGRQFSNSRSEMNVSTLELGDSALYLCASSRGGQTSYGYTFGSGTRLTVV.